The sequence of this T cell receptor beta chain was determined in a study of graft-versus-host responses after intestinal transplantation. Study as a whole: Multivisceral, liver-intestinal, or isolated intestinal grafts went to recipients. Whole-study findings and limits: Individuals who had graft-donor T cell macrochimerism had allografts that showed high graft-versus-host to host-versus-graft clonal ratios. After transplant, early declines in HvG clones were associated with peak levels of circulating GvH clones.

Details on this clone: Its antigen is as yet unknown.

Per the germline V gene, CDR1 is SGHRS and CDR2 is YFSETQ. The CDR3 totals 15 residues. V lost 0 bases to trimming and J lost 0 bases, with 6 bases between them. Profiling relied on immunoSEQ multiplex PCR, and the TCRdb table lists in-frame clones only, not all of them. The sample consists of around 100,000 clones, roughly nine tenths of them appearing once. The clonotype was recovered from a human donor who was the organ donor for an intestinal transplant. The material sequenced was unstimulated CD4+ T cells sorted from spleen or lymph node cells, taken before transplant. This chain links TRBV5-1 with TRBJ1-4; possible D gene TRBD1, 5 bases. CDR3 sequence (DNA): TGCGCCAGCAGCTTGGCGGACACAACTAATGAAAAACTGTTTTTT. Translation gives CASSLADTTNEKLFF.